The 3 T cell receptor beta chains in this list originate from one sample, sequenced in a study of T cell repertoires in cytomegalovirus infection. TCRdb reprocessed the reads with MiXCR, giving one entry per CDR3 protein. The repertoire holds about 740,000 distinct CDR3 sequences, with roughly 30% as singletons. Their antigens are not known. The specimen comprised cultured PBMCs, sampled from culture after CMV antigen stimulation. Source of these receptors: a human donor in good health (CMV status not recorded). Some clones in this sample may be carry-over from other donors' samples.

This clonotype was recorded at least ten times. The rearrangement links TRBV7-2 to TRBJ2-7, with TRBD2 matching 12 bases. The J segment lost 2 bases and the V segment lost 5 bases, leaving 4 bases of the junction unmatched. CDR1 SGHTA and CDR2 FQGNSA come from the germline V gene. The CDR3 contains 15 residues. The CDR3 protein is CASSVLAGGTYEQYF. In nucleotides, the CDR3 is TGTGCCAGCAGCGTCCTAGCGGGGGGGACCTACGAGCAGTACTTC.

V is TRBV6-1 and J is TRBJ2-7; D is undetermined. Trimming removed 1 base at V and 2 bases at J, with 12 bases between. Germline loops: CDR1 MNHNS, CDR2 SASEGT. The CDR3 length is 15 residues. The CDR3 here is CASSEEVRAPYEQYF. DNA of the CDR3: TGTGCCAGCAGTGAAGAGGTTAGGGCCCCCTACGAGCAGTACTTC.

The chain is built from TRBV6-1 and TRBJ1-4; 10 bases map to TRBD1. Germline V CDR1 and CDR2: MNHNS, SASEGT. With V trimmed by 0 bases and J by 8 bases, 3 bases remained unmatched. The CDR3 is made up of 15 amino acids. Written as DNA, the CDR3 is TGTGCCAGCAGTGAAGCAGGGACAGGGGAAGAAAAACTGTTTTTT. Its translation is CASSEAGTGEEKLFF.